What follows are 9 T cell receptor beta chains derived from one specimen sequenced in a study of CD8 T cells in Susac syndrome. RNA, at roughly 0.45 to 1 ug, was reverse transcribed with random hexamers. TCRdb re-derived calls from the immunoSEQ multiplex PCR reads in MiXCR, one entry per CDR3 protein. The sample holds some 130,000 distinct CDR3 sequences, 90% to 95% seen once. Sequenced material: CD4+ T cells from PBMCs. These receptors originate from a human donor with multiple sclerosis.

The gene calls are TRBV29-1 and TRBJ1-1; D unresolved. Germline V lookup: CDR1 SQVTM, CDR2 ANQGSEA. V was pared by 4 bases and J by 5 bases, with 11 bases between. This CDR3 is built from 12 residues. In DNA form, the CDR3 reads TGCAGCGTTGTACGAGCAAGTACTGAAGCTTTCTTT. It translates to CSVVRASTEAFF.

CDR3: CASSFSQGFGYTF. The CDR3 DNA sequence: TGTGCCAGCAGCTTTTCACAGGGTTTTGGCTACACCTTC. The chain is built from TRBV7-2 and TRBJ1-2; D perhaps matches TRBD1 (6 bases). V was shortened by 3 bases and J by 7 bases, with 12 bases between the two germline ends. Germline V gene data show CDR1 as SGHTA and CDR2 as FQGNSA. The CDR3 extends over 13 amino acids.

The chain carries TRBV29-1 and TRBJ1-4; 9 nucleotides line up with TRBD1. The V gene end was trimmed by 6 bases and the J gene end by 5 bases; junction bases not matched to a gene: 7. The CDR3 runs to 14 residues. The germline V gene encodes CDR1 SQVTM and CDR2 ANQGSEA. In nucleotides, the CDR3 is TGCAGCGTGGTTCCCGGGACAGGGAATGAAAAACTGTTTTTT. Translating gives CSVVPGTGNEKLFF. The full variable domain, in which reference TRBV29-1 and TRBJ1-4 provide the parts outside the CDR3, is SAVISQKPSRDICQRGTSLTIQCQVDSQVTMMFWYRQQPGQSLTLIATANQGSEATYESGFVIDKFPISRPNLTFSTLTVSNMSPEDSSIYLCSVVPGTGNEKLFFGSGTQLSVL.

V usage is TRBV30 and J usage is TRBJ2-2; TRBD2 aligns across 13 bases. With 4 bases clipped from V and 5 bases from J, the junction kept 13 bases outside the gene matches. The CDR3 loop spans 18 amino acids. Per the germline V gene, CDR1 is GTSNPN and CDR2 is SVGIG (reference sequence). CDR3 bases: TGTGCCTGGATATCCACAGGGACTAGCGGGATAGGAACCGGGGAGCTGTTTTTT. This sequence encodes CAWISTGTSGIGTGELFF.

The chain recombines TRBV5-4 with TRBJ1-6; D not certain. Germline V gene data show CDR1 as SGHNT and CDR2 as YYREEE (reference sequence). CDR3 length: 15 residues. V lost 5 bases to trimming and J lost 5 bases, with 14 bases between them. CDR3 sequence (DNA): TGTGCCAGCAGATCGGTTGGAAGCAATAATTCACCCCTCCACTTT. Amino acid sequence: CASRSVGSNNSPLHF.

The chain is built from TRBV30 and TRBJ1-2, with 7 bases matching TRBD1. CDR1 is GTSNPN and CDR2 is SVGIG in the germline V gene (reference sequence). Losses at the gene ends were 0 bases for V and 5 bases for J; bases not matched to a gene: 3. This CDR3 is 13 amino acids long. The CDR3 region is CAWSVGTVYGYTF. DNA for the CDR3: TGTGCCTGGAGTGTGGGGACAGTTTATGGCTACACCTTC.

The J gene is TRBJ1-2, the V gene TRBV13; TRBD1 matches at 7 bases. V shed 5 bases, J shed 3 bases, and the junction held 9 bases outside the gene matches. The CDR3 runs 15 residues. CDR1 and CDR2 from the germline V gene are PRHDT and FYEKMQ (reference sequence). In DNA form, the CDR3 reads TGTGCCAGCAGCATAAGGGACAGAGGGGACTATGGCTACACCTTC. Its translation: CASSIRDRGDYGYTF.

The chain employs TRBV6-6 and TRBJ1-2, with 10 positions matching TRBD1. The CDR3 loop spans 13 amino acids. Trimming removed 6 bases from V and 8 bases from J; junction bases left unmatched: 6. Germline lookup yields CDR1 MNHNY and CDR2 SVGAGI (reference sequence). The CDR3 reads CASRRGTGEGYTF. The CDR3 DNA reads TGTGCCAGCAGGCGAGGGACAGGGGAAGGCTACACCTTC.

The CDR3: CASSQADSYEQYF. The CDR3 DNA is TGTGCCAGCAGCCAAGCGGACTCCTACGAGCAGTACTTC. The V gene is TRBV14, the J gene TRBJ2-7; D is uncertain. Germline V CDR1 and CDR2: SGHDN, FVKESK. This CDR3 region has 13 residues. Between the trimmed V and J ends, which lost 1 base and 0 bases, there was a span of 4 bases.